The next 22 T cell receptor beta chains were all read from a single sample in a study of human T cells and chemical hapten exposure. TCRdb re-called the RACE reads through MiXCR, storing one row per CDR3 protein. Among 35,000 to 40,000 distinct CDR3 sequences listed, roughly 10% were seen once. Stated time point: pre-sensitization, week 0. As to treatment: therapeutic diphenylcyclopropenone sensitization with weekly scalp DPC. The material was whole blood, obtained in connection with sensitization to the hapten diphenylcyclopropenone (DPC). The receptors were sampled from a man aged 25 to 40 with alopecia areata. Some clones in this sample may be carry-over from other donors' samples.

This clonotype has ten or more counts. The chain links TRBV18 to TRBJ1-5; a weak D match, TRBD1 (6 bases). The CDR3 is 17 residues long. Germline CDR1 KGHSH, CDR2 LQKENI. The V and J ends lost 5 bases and 1 base respectively, with 18 bases between them. The DNA of the CDR3 is TGTGCCAGCTCAACTGGGTTCGCAGGGGCCAGCAATCAGCCCCAGCATTTT. Its protein product is CASSTGFAGASNQPQHF.

In this sample, this clonotype turned up a few times. The V call is TRBV24-1, the J call TRBJ2-5; 10 bases are shared with TRBD1. V was pared by 4 bases and J by 2 bases, with 9 bases of the junction left unmatched. This CDR3 contains 17 residues. Germline V gene lookup returns CDR1 KGHDR and CDR2 SFDVKD. The CDR3 region is CATSDHGTGEGQETQYF. CDR3 in DNA: TGTGCCACCAGTGACCACGGGACAGGGGAAGGGCAAGAGACCCAGTACTTC.

This clonotype showed up just a few times. This chain connects TRBV7-8 to TRBJ1-2; no clear D. CDR1 SGHVS and CDR2 FQNEAQ come from the germline V gene. Trimming took off 6 bases at V and 2 bases at J, with 19 bases between the two ends. This CDR3 is built from 16 residues. CDR3 residues: CASSRSRDNFNYGYTF. CDR3 nucleotides: TGTGCCAGCAGTCGAAGTCGAGACAACTTCAACTATGGCTACACCTTC.

The table lists this clonotype with many counts. The chain carries TRBV6-2 or TRBV6-3 and TRBJ2-5; D call uncertain. The CDR3 has 13 amino acids. From germline, CDR1 is MNHEY and CDR2 SVGEGT. Trimming removed 2 bases at V and 3 bases at J, with 7 bases between. The CDR3 protein is CASSYGGEETQYF. CDR3 in DNA: TGTGCCAGCAGTTACGGTGGGGAAGAGACCCAGTACTTC.

This clonotype was observed a handful of times. The chain has TRBV29-1 and TRBJ2-7; D remains ambiguous. Germline V gene data show CDR1 as SQVTM and CDR2 as ANQGSEA. The CDR3 covers 12 residues. Trimming took off 2 bases at V and 5 bases at J, with 10 bases between the two ends. The CDR3 spells CSVESVRDEQYV. The CDR3 bases are TGCAGCGTTGAATCCGTCCGTGACGAGCAGTACGTC.

This clonotype has ten or more counts. CDR3 sequence reads: CASSESFRVGQPQHF. CDR3 bases: TGTGCCAGCAGTGAATCTTTCAGGGTAGGACAGCCCCAGCATTTT. The V call is TRBV2, the J call TRBJ1-5, with D possibly TRBD1 on 5 matching bases. This CDR3 has 15 residues. Germline V gene lookup returns CDR1 SNHLY and CDR2 FYNNEI. Trimming stripped 2 bases from V and 7 bases from J, with 15 bases between. Variable domain in full (rest from reference TRBV2 and TRBJ1-5): EPEVTQTPSHQVTQMGQEVILRCVPISNHLYFYWYRQILGQKVEFLVSFYNNEISEKSEIFDDQFSVERPDGSNFTLKIRSTKLEDSAMYFCASSESFRVGQPQHFGDGTRLSIL.

On this clonotype itself: One junction end does not reproduce the germline sequence, and a read error may be involved. The chain carries TRBV20-1 and TRBJ2-1, with 10 bases fitting TRBD2. The CDR3 totals 15 residues. Germline loops: CDR1 DFQATT, CDR2 SNEGSKA (reference sequence). The DNA for the CDR3 is TGCAGTGCGAGACCTCTAGCGGGAGTATACAATGAGCTGTTCTTC. As protein: CSARPLAGVYNELFF.

The chain links TRBV7-9 to TRBJ1-6, with D perhaps matching TRBD1 (5 bases). Per germline, CDR1 SEHNR and CDR2 FQNEAQ (reference sequence). This CDR3 has 14 amino acids. The ends were cut back, 4 bases at V and 6 bases at J, with 10 bases in the middle. The CDR3 is CASSSEGFNSPLHF. The CDR3 bases are TGTGCCAGCAGCTCCGAGGGGTTTAATTCACCCCTCCACTTT. The whole variable domain, filled in from reference TRBV7-9 and TRBJ1-6, reads DTGVSQNPRHKITKRGQNVTFRCDPISEHNRLYWYRQTLGQGPEFLTYFQNEAQLEKSRLLSDRFSAERPKGSFSTLEIQRTEQGDSAMYLCASSSEGFNSPLHFGNGTRLTVT.

This chain links TRBV12-3 or TRBV12-4 with TRBJ1-5; unclear D gene. Trimming left V 5 bases short and J 9 bases short, with 14 bases between. This CDR3 has 13 residues. CDR3 sequence (DNA): TGTGCCAGCAGTCTAAATGGGTTTGGGCCCCAGCATTTT. Its translation: CASSLNGFGPQHF.

This clonotype was counted many times. The chain has TRBV18 and TRBJ2-1; 13 bases are shared with TRBD2. J lost 10 bases, V lost 4 bases, and 7 bases had no gene match. The CDR3 runs to 15 residues. Germline CDR1 is KGHSH and CDR2 is LQKENI. CDR3 loop: CASSLGLAGQREQFF. CDR3 bases: TGTGCCAGCTCACTGGGACTAGCGGGACAAAGAGAGCAGTTCTTC. The full variable domain, completed using reference TRBV18 and TRBJ2-1, is NAGVMQNPRHLVRRRGQEARLRCSPMKGHSHVYWYRQLPEEGLKFMVYLQKENIIDESGMPKERFSAEFPKEGPSILRIQQVVRGDSAAYFCASSLGLAGQREQFFGPGTRLTVL.

In the case of this clonotype: A much larger clone differs by one base, so this may be a read error. The V and J genes are TRBV2 and TRBJ2-3, with TRBD2 matching 14 bases. Trimming removed 11 bases from V and 4 bases from J; junction bases left unmatched: 5. This CDR3 comprises 14 residues. Germline V gene lookup returns CDR1 SNHLY and CDR2 FYNNEI. CDR3 DNA sequence: TGTGCCGGACTAGCGGGAGGTGGCGCAGATACGCAGTATTTT. Encoded protein: CAGLAGGGADTQYF.

This clonotype was observed at least ten times. V and J are TRBV12-3 or TRBV12-4 and TRBJ1-2, with D uncertain. There are 14 residues in the CDR3. Trimming pared 6 bases from V and 2 bases from J, leaving 13 bases between. The CDR3 here is CASSLKGRNYGYTF. As DNA, the CDR3 is TGTGCCAGCAGCCTAAAGGGCAGAAACTATGGCTACACCTTC.

This clonotype was found many times. The chain has TRBV7-3 and TRBJ2-2, with 14 bases lining up with TRBD2. This CDR3 spans 16 amino acids. The V and J ends lost 5 bases and 5 bases, in that order; junction bases with no gene match: 4. From germline, CDR1 is SGHTA and CDR2 FQGTGA. The CDR3 nucleotides read TGTGCCAGCAGCCTGGGACTAGCGGGAGTGACCGGGGAGCTGTTTTTT. This gives the protein CASSLGLAGVTGELFF. Full variable domain (remainder filled in from reference TRBV7-3 and TRBJ2-2): GAGVSQTPSNKVTEKGKYVELRCDPISGHTALYWYRQSLGQGPEFLIYFQGTGAADDSGLPNDRFFAVRPEGSVSTLKIQRTERGDSAVYLCASSLGLAGVTGELFFGEGSRLTVL.

There are many counts of this clonotype. The rearrangement links TRBV4-2 to TRBJ1-1; D perhaps matches TRBD1 (5 bases). Germline CDR1 and CDR2: LGHNA and YNFKEQ. The germline V and J ends were trimmed by 0 bases and 4 bases, with 9 bases remaining between them. The CDR3 has 14 residues. CDR3 DNA: TGTGCCAGCAGCCAAGAACGGCAGGGCACTGAAGCTTTCTTT. Translated: CASSQERQGTEAFF.

This clonotype was picked up many times. The V and J genes are TRBV3-1 and TRBJ1-3, with TRBD1 as a possible D gene (5 bases). V lost 1 base and J lost 4, with 14 bases in between. Germline V gene data show CDR1 as LGHDT and CDR2 as YNNKEL (reference sequence). This CDR3 is 16 amino acids long. The CDR3 reads CASSQVIRGAGNTIYF. The CDR3 DNA sequence: TGTGCCAGCAGCCAAGTAATTCGAGGGGCCGGAAACACCATATATTTT.

This clonotype was observed many times. The V and J genes are TRBV12-3 or TRBV12-4 and TRBJ1-6; no definite D call. V lost 6 bases to trimming and J lost 0 bases, with 6 bases between them. The CDR3 is 14 amino acids. The CDR3 DNA is TGTGCCAGCAGACCTAGCTCCTATAATTCACCCCTCCACTTT. It is translated as CASRPSSYNSPLHF.

The V call is TRBV5-4, the J call TRBJ1-3; TRBD1 is a possible D gene (5 bases). Between the trimmed V and J ends, which lost 3 bases and 1 base, there was a span of 17 bases. Germline V gene lookup returns CDR1 SGHNT and CDR2 YYREEE (reference sequence). This CDR3 spans 17 amino acids. CDR3 amino acids: CASSWQQGRWSGNTIYF. CDR3 DNA sequence: TGTGCCAGCAGCTGGCAGCAGGGTAGATGGTCTGGAAACACCATATATTTT.

The sample holds a few counts of this clonotype. The V gene is TRBV6-5, the J gene TRBJ1-1, with a tentative D call TRBD1 (5 bases). Deletions cut 2 bases from V and 4 bases from J, with 14 bases between. Per the germline V gene, CDR1 is MNHEY and CDR2 is SVGAGI. The CDR3 totals 15 residues. The CDR3 coding sequence is TGTGCCAGCAGTTACCTCAATGGGGGAGGCACTGAAGCTTTCTTT. Translating it yields CASSYLNGGGTEAFF.

The table lists this clonotype with many counts. This rearrangement joins TRBV12-3 or TRBV12-4 to TRBJ2-3, with TRBD2 identical over 8 bases. CDR3 length: 18 residues. The V gene end was trimmed by 5 bases and the J gene end by 5 bases; junction bases not matched to a gene: 18. The CDR3 DNA sequence: TGTGCCAGCAGTCCCATCGTGTTCGCGGGGGGTTCTCTAGATACGCAGTATTTT. It yields the protein CASSPIVFAGGSLDTQYF.

This clonotype came up a few times. The rearrangement links TRBV20-1 to TRBJ2-7; TRBD1 agrees at 10 bases. V lost 6 bases to trimming and J lost 2 bases; unmatched junction nucleotides: 10. This CDR3 is 15 amino acids long. The germline CDR1 and CDR2 sequences are DFQATT and SNEGSKA (reference sequence). CDR3 coding DNA: TGCAGTGCGACACGTGCCGGACAGGGGGCCTACGAGCAGTACTTC. It translates to CSATRAGQGAYEQYF.

This clonotype was seen a few times. This chain connects TRBV11-1 to TRBJ2-4, with no clear D. With 1 base removed from V and 4 bases from J, the gap between germline ends came to 8 bases. The germline gives CDR1 SGHAT, CDR2 FQDESV (reference sequence). This CDR3 contains 14 residues. The DNA for the CDR3 is TGTGCCAGCAGCTTAGACCCCGGTAAAAACATTCAGTACTTC. It yields the protein CASSLDPGKNIQYF.

The rearrangement joins TRBV5-6 to TRBJ2-6; 8 bases line up with TRBD1. The germline V gene encodes CDR1 SGHDT and CDR2 YYEEEE. The CDR3 has 20 amino acids. The V and J ends lost 0 bases and 4 bases, in that order; junction bases with no gene match: 15. The CDR3 protein is CASSLAKGTGRPLGANVLTF. CDR3 DNA: TGTGCCAGCAGCTTGGCAAAAGGGACAGGCCGACCTCTGGGGGCCAACGTCCTGACTTTC.